The T cell receptor (beta chain) under discussion was sequenced for a study of blood T cell repertoires in COVID-19. Study at large: The origin of the acute and convalescent COVID-19 samples was the United States, Italy and Spain. The analysed material was cDNA or gDNA that came from T cells, B-cell-depleted T cells, or PBMCs.

Study processing details: How many nucleated cells were present was estimated from reference gene primer amplification. Data came from immunoSEQ multiplex PCR; TCRdb stores just in-frame clones and leaves some out. That table supplies the V and J calls and clone size; D and trimming were determined from the DNA. The sample has some 100,000 clones; 86% are singletons. The sample comprised peripheral blood. The clonotype comes from a man aged 45-60 years with acute or convalescent COVID-19.

DNA for the CDR3: TGCAGCGTTGCCCCGACAGGGAACGGGCCCCAGCATTTT. This sequence encodes CSVAPTGNGPQHF. The rearrangement joins TRBV29-1 to TRBJ1-5; 7 bases fit TRBD1. Germline lookup yields CDR1 SQVTM and CDR2 ANQGSEA. V shed 4 bases and J 9 bases; nucleotides not matched to a gene: 9. The CDR3 runs 13 residues.